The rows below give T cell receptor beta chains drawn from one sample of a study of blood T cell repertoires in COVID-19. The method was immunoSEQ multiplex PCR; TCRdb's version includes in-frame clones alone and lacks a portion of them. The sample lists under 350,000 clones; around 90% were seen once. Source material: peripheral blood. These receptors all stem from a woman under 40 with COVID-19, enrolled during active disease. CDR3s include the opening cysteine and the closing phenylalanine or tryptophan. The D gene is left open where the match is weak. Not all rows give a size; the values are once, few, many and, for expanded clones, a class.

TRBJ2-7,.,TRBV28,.,CASSLGPGAYEQYF,TGTGCCAGCAGTTTAGGGCCGGGAGCCTACGAGCAGTACTTC
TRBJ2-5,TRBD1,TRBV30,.,CAWKGDSQETQYF,TGTGCCTGGAAGGGGGACAGCCAAGAGACCCAGTACTTC
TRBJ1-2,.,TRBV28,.,CASSHAFRQRNYGYTF,TGTGCCAGCAGTCACGCTTTTAGACAGAGAAACTATGGCTACACCTTC
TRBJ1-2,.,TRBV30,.,CAWSVPGGYTF,TGTGCCTGGAGTGTCCCCGGTGGCTACACCTTC
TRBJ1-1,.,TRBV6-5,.,CASRTQLMNTEAFF,TGTGCCAGCAGAACACAGCTAATGAACACTGAAGCTTTCTTT
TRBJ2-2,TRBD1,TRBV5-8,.,CASNRGQNGELFF,TGTGCCAGCAACAGGGGGCAGAACGGGGAGCTGTTTTTT
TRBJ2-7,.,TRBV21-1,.,CASSTAGTAYEQYF,TGTGCCAGCAGCACCGCCGGGACAGCCTACGAGCAGTACTTC
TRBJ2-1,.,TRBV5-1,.,CASSLLGGHYNEQFF,TGCGCCAGCAGCTTGCTGGGAGGCCACTACAATGAGCAGTTCTTC
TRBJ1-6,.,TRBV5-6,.,CASSLGTAGNSPLHF,TGTGCCAGCAGCTTGGGAACTGCAGGGAATTCACCCCTCCACTTT
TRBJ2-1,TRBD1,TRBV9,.,CASSQFPGQGLYNEQFF,TGTGCCAGCAGCCAATTTCCGGGACAGGGTTTATACAATGAGCAGTTCTTC
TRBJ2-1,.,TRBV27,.,CASSVWRGYEQFF,TGTGCCAGCAGTGTATGGAGGGGTTATGAGCAGTTCTTC
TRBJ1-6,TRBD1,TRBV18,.,CASSQTNPGQGASPLHF,TGTGCCAGCTCACAGACTAATCCGGGACAGGGGGCATCACCCCTCCACTTT
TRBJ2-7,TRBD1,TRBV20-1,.,CSPGQGGEQYF,TGCAGTCCGGGACAGGGAGGCGAGCAGTACTTC
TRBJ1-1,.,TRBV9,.,CASSVSRGTEAFF,TGTGCCAGCAGCGTTTCCAGGGGCACTGAAGCTTTCTTT
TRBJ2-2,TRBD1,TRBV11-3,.,CASSLRGPDTGELFF,TGTGCCAGCAGCCTGAGGGGGCCTGACACCGGGGAGCTGTTTTTT
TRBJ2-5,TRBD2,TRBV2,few,CASTAGGETQYF,TGTGCCAGTACGGCGGGAGGGGAGACCCAGTACTTC
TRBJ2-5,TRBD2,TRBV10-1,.,CASILPGGGDQETQYF,TGCGCCAGCATCCTCCCCGGGGGAGGGGACCAAGAGACCCAGTACTTC
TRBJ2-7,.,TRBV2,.,CASSWGVEQYF,TGTGCCAGCAGTTGGGGGGTCGAGCAGTACTTC
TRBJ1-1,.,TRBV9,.,CASSEGGGNTEAFF,TGTGCCAGCAGCGAAGGGGGTGGTAACACTGAAGCTTTCTTT
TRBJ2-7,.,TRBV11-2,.,CASGRSSAYEQYF,TGTGCCAGCGGGAGGAGCTCCGCCTACGAGCAGTACTTC
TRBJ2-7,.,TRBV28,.,CASSLRAPPEQYF,TGTGCCAGCAGTTTACGAGCCCCACCCGAGCAGTACTTC
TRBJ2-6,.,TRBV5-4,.,CASSSTRSGANVLTF,TGTGCCAGCAGCTCCACCAGGTCTGGGGCCAACGTCCTGACTTTC
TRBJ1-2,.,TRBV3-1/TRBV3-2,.,CASSPSNYGYTF,TGTGCCAGCAGCCCATCCAACTATGGCTACACCTTC
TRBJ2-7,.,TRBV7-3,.,CASSPSAGLREQYF,TGTGCCAGCAGCCCCTCGGCGGGTTTACGGGAGCAGTACTTC
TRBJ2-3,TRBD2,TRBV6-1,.,CASSETAGGTDTQYF,TGTGCCAGCAGTGAAACAGCGGGGGGCACAGATACGCAGTATTTT
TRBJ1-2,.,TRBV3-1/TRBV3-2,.,CASSPRGGVEYGYTF,TGTGCCAGCAGCCCCCGTGGGGGGGTCGAGTATGGCTACACCTTC
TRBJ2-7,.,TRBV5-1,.,CASSLAGGRTYEQYF,TGCGCCAGCAGCTTGGCCGGGGGAAGAACCTACGAGCAGTACTTC
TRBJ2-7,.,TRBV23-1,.,CASSQLLAEPSYEQYF,TGCGCCAGCAGCCAATTATTAGCGGAGCCCTCCTACGAGCAGTACTTC
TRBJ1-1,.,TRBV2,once,CASNTGYTEAFF,TGTGCCAGCAACACAGGTTACACTGAAGCTTTCTTT